The 5 T cell receptor beta chains reported below all come from one sample, sequenced in a study of CD8+ T cells in alopecia areata. Extraction of RNA preceded its reverse transcription into cDNA, which served as the sequencing template. Sequencing used immunoSEQ multiplex PCR; TCRdb keeps in-frame clones, though not all of them. The sample shows 10,000 to 15,000 clones, 68% of them seen only once. Treatment: oral pan-JAK inhibitor, 5-10 mg twice daily. Punch biopsies of lesional scalp, plus peripheral blood, were taken from alopecia areata patients. The specimen was skin, collected at week 4, from a patient treated with tofacitinib. The receptors derive from a human donor with alopecia areata.

The chain employs TRBV7-2 and TRBJ2-3; D unresolved. The germline V gene encodes CDR1 SGHTA and CDR2 FQGNSA. Trimming took 6 bases from V and 2 from J, leaving 6 bases between them. The length of the CDR3 is 12 residues. The CDR3 bases are TGTGCCAGCAGTTATTACACAGATACGCAGTATTTT. This encodes CASSYYTDTQYF.

V and J are TRBV4-1 and TRBJ1-3; 7 bases agree with TRBD1. Germline assignment: CDR1 MGHRA and CDR2 YSYEKL. V lost 2 bases, J lost 4 bases, and 11 bases stayed unmatched. The CDR3 totals 17 residues. CDR3 residues: CASSQPIAQGGGNTIYF. Written as DNA, the CDR3 is TGCGCCAGCAGCCAACCTATTGCTCAGGGGGGCGGAAACACCATATATTTT.

Only a few counts were recorded for this clone. In DNA, the CDR3 is TGTGCCAGCAGCACTAGCGGGGGGGGCGATGAGCAGTTCTTC. It specifies CASSTSGGGDEQFF. The rearrangement joins TRBV7-9 to TRBJ2-1; 13 bases match TRBD2. CDR1 is SEHNR and CDR2 is FQNEAQ in the germline V gene (reference sequence). V shed 5 bases and J 8 bases; nucleotides not matched to a gene: 3. The CDR3 has 14 amino acids.

Only a few counts were recorded for this clone. The CDR3 protein is CASSIRDRGTLGPKQYF. DNA for the CDR3: TGTGCCAGCAGCATCCGGGACAGGGGTACCCTGGGGCCCAAGCAGTACTTC. This rearrangement joins TRBV7-4 to TRBJ2-7, with 10 bases aligning to TRBD1. Per the germline V gene, CDR1 is SGHVT and CDR2 is SQSDAQ. This CDR3 region has 17 residues. V was pared by 5 bases and J by 8 bases, with 18 bases of the junction left unmatched. The whole variable domain, remainder taken from reference TRBV7-4 and TRBJ2-7, is GAGVSQSPRYKVAKRGRDVALRCDSISGHVTLYWYRQTLGQGSEVLTYSQSDAQRDKSGRPSGRFSAERPERSVSTLKIQRTEQGDSAVYLCASSIRDRGTLGPKQYFGPGTRLTVT.

This chain connects TRBV11-2 to TRBJ2-5; 14 bases match TRBD2. Germline values: CDR1 SGHAT, CDR2 FQNNGV. After removal of 5 bases from V and 5 bases from J, the junction contained 13 bases not matched to a gene. The CDR3 totals 18 residues. In nucleotides, the CDR3 is TGTGCCAGCAGCCCCGGGACTAGCGGGGGTCTGGTGAGGGAGACCCAGTACTTC. The encoded protein is CASSPGTSGGLVRETQYF.